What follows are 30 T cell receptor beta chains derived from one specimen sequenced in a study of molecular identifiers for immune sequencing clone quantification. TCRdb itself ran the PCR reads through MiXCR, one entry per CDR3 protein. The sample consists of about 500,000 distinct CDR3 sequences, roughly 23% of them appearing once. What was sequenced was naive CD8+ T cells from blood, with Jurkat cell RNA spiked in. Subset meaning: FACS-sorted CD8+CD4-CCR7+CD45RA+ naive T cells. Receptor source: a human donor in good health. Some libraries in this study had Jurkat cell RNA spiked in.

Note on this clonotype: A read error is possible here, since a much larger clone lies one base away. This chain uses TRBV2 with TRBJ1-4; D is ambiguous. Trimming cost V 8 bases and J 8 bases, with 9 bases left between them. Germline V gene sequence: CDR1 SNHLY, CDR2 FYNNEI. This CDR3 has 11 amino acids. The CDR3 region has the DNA TGTGCCAGCCTCCTTGGAGAAAAACTGTTTTTT. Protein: CASLLGEKLFF. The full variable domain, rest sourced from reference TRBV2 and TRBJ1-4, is EPEVTQTPSHQVTQMGQEVILRCVPISNHLYFYWYRQILGQKVEFLVSFYNNEISEKSEIFDDQFSVERPDGSNFTLKIRSTKLEDSAMYFCASLLGEKLFFGSGTQLSVL.

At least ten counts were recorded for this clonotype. DNA for the CDR3: TGCAGTGCTAGTACGGGACTAGCGGGAGTAGCAGATACGCAGTATTTT. It specifies CSASTGLAGVADTQYF. This chain joins TRBV20-1 and TRBJ2-3; 14 bases match TRBD2. In germline, CDR1 is DFQATT, CDR2 SNEGSKA (reference sequence). This CDR3 spans 16 amino acids. V was pared by 3 bases and J by 4 bases, with 6 bases of the junction left unmatched.

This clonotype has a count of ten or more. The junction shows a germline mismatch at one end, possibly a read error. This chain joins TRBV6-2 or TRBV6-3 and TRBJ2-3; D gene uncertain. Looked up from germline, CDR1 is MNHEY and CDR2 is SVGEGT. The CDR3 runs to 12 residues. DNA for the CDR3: TGTGCCAGCAGTTACTCTACTCCCGCCTACCATTTT. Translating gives CASSYSTPAYHF.

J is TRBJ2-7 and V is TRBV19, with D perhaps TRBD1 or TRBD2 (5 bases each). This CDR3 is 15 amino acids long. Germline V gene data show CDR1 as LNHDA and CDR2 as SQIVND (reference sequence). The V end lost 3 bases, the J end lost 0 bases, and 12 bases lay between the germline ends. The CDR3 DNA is TGTGCCAGTAGTATCGGGGCAGAGAACTCCTACGAGCAGTACTTC. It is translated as CASSIGAENSYEQYF.

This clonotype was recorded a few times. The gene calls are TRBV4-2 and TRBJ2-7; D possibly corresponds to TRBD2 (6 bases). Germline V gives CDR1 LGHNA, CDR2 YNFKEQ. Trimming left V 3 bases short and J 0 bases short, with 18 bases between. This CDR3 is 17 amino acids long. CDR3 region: CASSQGLSRDFSYEQYF. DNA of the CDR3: TGTGCCAGCAGCCAGGGACTCTCCCGGGACTTCTCCTACGAGCAGTACTTC.

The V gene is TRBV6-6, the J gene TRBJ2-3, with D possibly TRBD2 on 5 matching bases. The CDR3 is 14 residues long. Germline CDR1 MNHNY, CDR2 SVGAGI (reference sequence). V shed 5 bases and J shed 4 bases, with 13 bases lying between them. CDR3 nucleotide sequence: TGTGCCAGCAGTCCCCTAGCTGGTGCAGATACGCAGTATTTT. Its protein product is CASSPLAGADTQYF.

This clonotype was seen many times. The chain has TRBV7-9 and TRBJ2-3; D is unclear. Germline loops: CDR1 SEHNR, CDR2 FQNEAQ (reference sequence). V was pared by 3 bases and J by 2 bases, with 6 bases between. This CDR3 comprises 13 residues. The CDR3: CASSFPHTDTQYF. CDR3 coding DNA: TGTGCCAGCAGCTTCCCTCACACAGATACGCAGTATTTT.

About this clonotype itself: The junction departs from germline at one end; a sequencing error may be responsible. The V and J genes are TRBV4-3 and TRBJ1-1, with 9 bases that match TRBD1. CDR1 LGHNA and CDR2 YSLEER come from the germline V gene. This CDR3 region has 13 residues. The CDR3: CTSSQDRGTEAFF. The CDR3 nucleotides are TGCACCAGCAGCCAGGACAGGGGCACTGAAGCTTTCTTT.

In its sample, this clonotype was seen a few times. CDR3 sequence: CASSTEAGVDTQYF. The CDR3, as DNA: TGTGCCAGCAGCACTGAAGCGGGGGTAGATACGCAGTATTTT. The chain carries TRBV5-4 and TRBJ2-3; TRBD2 matches 8 bases. The V and J ends lost 4 bases and 5 bases, in that order; junction bases with no gene match: 6. The CDR3 extends over 14 amino acids. Per the germline V gene, CDR1 is SGHNT and CDR2 is YYREEE (reference sequence).

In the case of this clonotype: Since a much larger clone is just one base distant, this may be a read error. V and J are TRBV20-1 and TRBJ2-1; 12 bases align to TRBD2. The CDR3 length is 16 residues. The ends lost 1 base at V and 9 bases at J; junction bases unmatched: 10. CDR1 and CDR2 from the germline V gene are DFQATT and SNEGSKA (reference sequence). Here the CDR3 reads CSARAVTSGSSGEQFF. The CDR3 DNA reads TGCAGTGCTAGAGCCGTGACTAGCGGGAGTAGCGGTGAGCAGTTCTTC.

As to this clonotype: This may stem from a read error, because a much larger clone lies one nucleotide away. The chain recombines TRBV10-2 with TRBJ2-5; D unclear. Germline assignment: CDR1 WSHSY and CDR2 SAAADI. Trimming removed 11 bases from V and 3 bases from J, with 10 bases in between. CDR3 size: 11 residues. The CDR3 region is CAGRRKETQYF. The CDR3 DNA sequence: TGCGCCGGCCGGCGCAAAGAGACCCAGTACTTC.

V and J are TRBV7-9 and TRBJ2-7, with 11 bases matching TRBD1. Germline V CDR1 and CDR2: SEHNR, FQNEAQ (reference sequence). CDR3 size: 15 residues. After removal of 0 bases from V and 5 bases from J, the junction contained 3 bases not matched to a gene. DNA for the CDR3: TGTGCCAGCAGCTTAGCCGGGACAGGGGGGGACGAGCAGTACTTC. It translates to CASSLAGTGGDEQYF.

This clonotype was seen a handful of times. The CDR3 region has the DNA TGTGCCAGCAGCTTACTAGCGGGGGCCGGGGATGAGCAGTTCTTC. Translated, it gives CASSLLAGAGDEQFF. This chain joins TRBV7-6 and TRBJ2-1, with 10 bases that match TRBD2. The CDR3 extends over 15 amino acids. Germline-derived CDR1 and CDR2 are SGHVS and FNYEAQ. Trimming removed 2 bases from V and 8 bases from J; junction bases left unmatched: 6.

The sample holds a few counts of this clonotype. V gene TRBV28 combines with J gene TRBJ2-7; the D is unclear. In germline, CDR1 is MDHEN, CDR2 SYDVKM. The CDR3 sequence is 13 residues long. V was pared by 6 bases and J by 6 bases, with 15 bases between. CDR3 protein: CASSPVVSREQYF. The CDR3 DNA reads TGTGCCAGCAGCCCGGTGGTAAGCCGCGAGCAGTACTTC.

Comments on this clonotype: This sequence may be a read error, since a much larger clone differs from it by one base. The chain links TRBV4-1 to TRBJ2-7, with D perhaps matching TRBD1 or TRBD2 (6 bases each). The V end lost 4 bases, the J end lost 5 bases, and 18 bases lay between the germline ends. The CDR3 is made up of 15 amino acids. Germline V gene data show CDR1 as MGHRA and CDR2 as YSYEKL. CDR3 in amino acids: CASSLSGKGEDEQYF. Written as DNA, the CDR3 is TGCGCCAGCAGCCTATCGGGAAAGGGGGAGGACGAGCAGTACTTC.

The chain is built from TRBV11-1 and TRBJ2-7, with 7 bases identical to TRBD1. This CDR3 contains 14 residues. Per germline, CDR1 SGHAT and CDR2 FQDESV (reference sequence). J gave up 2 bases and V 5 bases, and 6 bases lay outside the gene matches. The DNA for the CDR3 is TGTGCCAGCAGCCCAGGGGACAGCACCTACGAGCAGTACTTC. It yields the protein CASSPGDSTYEQYF.

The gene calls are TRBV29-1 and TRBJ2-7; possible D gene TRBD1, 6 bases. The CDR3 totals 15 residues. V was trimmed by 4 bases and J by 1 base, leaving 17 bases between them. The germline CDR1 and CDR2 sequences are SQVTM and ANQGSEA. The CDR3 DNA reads TGCAGCGTTGGTTCAGGGGCAGGCTTATCCTACGAGCAGTACTTC. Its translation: CSVGSGAGLSYEQYF.

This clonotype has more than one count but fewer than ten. CDR3 nucleotides: TGTGCCAGCAGGCAACGGGCAGGGGCACTTTTCGAGGGCTACACCTTC. Protein: CASRQRAGALFEGYTF. V is TRBV4-2 and J is TRBJ1-2; possible D gene TRBD1, 6 bases. This CDR3 spans 16 amino acids. Germline CDR1 LGHNA, CDR2 YNFKEQ. V lost 6 bases to trimming and J lost 8 bases, with 25 bases between them.

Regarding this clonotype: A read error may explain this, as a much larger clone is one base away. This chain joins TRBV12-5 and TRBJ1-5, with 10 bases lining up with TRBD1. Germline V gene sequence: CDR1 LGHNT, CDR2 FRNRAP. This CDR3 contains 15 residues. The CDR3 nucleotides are TGTGCTGGTGGGCTGGGACAGGGGAATGATCAGCCCCAGCATTTT. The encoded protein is CAGGLGQGNDQPQHF.

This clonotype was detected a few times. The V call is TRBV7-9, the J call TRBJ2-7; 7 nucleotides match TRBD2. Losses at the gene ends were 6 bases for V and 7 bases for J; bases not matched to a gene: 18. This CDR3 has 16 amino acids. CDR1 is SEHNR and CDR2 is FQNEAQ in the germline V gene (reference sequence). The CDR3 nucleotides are TGTGCCAGCAGTCTTGAAGGACCAGCGGGAATGGGGGAGCAGTACTTC. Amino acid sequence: CASSLEGPAGMGEQYF.

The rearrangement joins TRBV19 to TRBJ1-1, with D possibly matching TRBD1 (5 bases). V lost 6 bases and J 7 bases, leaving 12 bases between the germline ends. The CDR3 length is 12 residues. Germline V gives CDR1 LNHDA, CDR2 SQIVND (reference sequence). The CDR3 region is CASRTPQGEAFF. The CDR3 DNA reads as TGTGCCAGTAGAACCCCCCAGGGTGAAGCTTTCTTT. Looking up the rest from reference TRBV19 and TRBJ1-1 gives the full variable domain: DGGITQSPKYLFRKEGQNVTLSCEQNLNHDAMYWYRQDPGQGLRLIYYSQIVNDFQKGDIAEGYSVSREKKESFPLTVTSAQKNPTAFYLCASRTPQGEAFFGQGTRLTVV.

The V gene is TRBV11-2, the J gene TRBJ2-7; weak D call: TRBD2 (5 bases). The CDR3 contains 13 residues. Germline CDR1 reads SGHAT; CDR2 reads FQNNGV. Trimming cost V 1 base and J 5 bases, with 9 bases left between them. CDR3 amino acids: CASSLGYGDEQYF. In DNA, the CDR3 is TGTGCCAGCAGCTTAGGATACGGGGACGAGCAGTACTTC.

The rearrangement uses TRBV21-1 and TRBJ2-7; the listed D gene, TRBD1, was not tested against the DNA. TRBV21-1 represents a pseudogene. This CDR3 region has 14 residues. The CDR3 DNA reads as TGTGCCAGCAGCAAAGGGGCGGAAACCTACGAGCAGTACTTC. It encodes CASSKGAETYEQYF.

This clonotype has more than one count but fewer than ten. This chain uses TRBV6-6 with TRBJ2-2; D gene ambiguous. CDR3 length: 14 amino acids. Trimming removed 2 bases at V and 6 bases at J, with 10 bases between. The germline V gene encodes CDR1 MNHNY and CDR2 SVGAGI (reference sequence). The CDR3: CASSYEGTAGELFF. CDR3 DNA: TGTGCCAGCAGTTACGAAGGAACGGCCGGGGAGCTGTTTTTT.

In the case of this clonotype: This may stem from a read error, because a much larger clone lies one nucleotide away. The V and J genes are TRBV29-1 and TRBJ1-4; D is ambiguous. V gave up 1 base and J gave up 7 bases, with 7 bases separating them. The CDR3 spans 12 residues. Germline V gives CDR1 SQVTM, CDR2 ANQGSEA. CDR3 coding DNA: TGCAGCGTTGAAGGTGGTGGTGAAAAACTGTTTTTT. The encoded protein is CSVEGGGEKLFF.

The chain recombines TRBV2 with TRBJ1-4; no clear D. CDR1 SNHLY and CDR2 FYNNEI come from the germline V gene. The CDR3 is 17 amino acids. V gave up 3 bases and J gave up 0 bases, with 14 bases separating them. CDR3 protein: CASSDMGPETTNEKLFF. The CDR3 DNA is TGTGCCAGCAGTGACATGGGTCCCGAGACAACTAATGAAAAACTGTTTTTT.

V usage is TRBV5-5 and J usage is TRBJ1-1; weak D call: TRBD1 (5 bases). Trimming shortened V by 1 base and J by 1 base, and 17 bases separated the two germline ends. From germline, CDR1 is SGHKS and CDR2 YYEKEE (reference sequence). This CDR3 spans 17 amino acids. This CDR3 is CASSLSRAGNENTEAFF. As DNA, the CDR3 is TGTGCCAGCAGCTTGAGTCGTGCAGGGAACGAGAACACTGAAGCTTTCTTT.

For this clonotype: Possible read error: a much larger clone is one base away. The CDR3 DNA sequence: TGTGCCAGCAGCTTGGAGCCCGGGGGAGTGACCCAGTACTTC. Its protein is CASSLEPGGVTQYF. The V and J genes are TRBV5-3 and TRBJ2-5; the D gene is possibly TRBD2 (6 bases). TRBV5-3 is assigned to the ORF class and has an uncertain function. The CDR3 consists of 14 residues.

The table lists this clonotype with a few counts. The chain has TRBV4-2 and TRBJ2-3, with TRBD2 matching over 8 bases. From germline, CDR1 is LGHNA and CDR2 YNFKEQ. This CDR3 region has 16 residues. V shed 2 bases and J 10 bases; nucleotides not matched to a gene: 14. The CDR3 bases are TGTGCCAGCAGCCAATTTAGCGGGGCGGGGGTTTGGGCGCAGTATTTT. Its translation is CASSQFSGAGVWAQYF.

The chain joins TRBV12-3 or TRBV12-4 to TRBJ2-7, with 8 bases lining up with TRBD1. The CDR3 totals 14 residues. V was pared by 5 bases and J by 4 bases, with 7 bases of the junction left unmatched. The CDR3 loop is CASSPRGLHYEQYF. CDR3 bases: TGTGCCAGCAGTCCCAGGGGGCTTCATTACGAGCAGTACTTC.